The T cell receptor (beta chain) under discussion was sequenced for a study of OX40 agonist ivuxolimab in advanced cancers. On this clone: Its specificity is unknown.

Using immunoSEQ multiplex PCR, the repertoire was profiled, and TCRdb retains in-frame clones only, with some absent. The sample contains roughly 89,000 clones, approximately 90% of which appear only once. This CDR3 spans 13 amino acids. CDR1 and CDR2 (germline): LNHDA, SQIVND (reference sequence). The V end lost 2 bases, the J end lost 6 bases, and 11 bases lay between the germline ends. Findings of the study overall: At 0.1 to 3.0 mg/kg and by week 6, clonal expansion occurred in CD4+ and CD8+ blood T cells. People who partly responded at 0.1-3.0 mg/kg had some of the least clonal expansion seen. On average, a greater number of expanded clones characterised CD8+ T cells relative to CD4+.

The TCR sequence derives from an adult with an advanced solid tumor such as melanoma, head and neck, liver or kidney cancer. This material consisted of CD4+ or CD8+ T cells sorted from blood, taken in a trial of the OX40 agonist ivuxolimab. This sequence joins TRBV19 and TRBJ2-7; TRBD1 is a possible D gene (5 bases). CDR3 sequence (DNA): TGTGCCAGTAGTATAATCGCAGGGATCGAGCAGTACTTC. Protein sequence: CASSIIAGIEQYF. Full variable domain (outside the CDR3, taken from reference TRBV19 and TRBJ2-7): DGGITQSPKYLFRKEGQNVTLSCEQNLNHDAMYWYRQDPGQGLRLIYYSQIVNDFQKGDIAEGYSVSREKKESFPLTVTSAQKNPTAFYLCASSIIAGIEQYFGPGTRLTVT.